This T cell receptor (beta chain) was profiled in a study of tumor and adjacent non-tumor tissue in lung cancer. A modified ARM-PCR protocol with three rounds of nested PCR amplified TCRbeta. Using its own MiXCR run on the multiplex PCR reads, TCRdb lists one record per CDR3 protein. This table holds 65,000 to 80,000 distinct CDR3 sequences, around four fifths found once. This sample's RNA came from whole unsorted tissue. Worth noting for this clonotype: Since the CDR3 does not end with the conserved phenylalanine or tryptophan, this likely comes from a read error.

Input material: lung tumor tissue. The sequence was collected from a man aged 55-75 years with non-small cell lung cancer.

The CDR3: CASSWTRQVAGPDHEQYL. CDR3 DNA sequence: TGCGCCAGCAGCTGGACGAGGCAGGTCGCGGGTCCTGACCACGAGCAGTACTTA. The chain has TRBV5-1 and TRBJ2-7, with D tentatively TRBD2 (5 bases). Germline CDR1 SGHRS, CDR2 YFSETQ. CDR3 length: 18 residues. V was clipped by 3 bases and J by 5 bases, with 27 bases between them.